The 23 T cell receptor beta chains reported below all come from one sample, sequenced in a study of graft-versus-host responses after intestinal transplantation. Produced via immunoSEQ multiplex PCR; TCRdb's table is partial and in-frame only. The table includes about 130,000 clones, 90% to 95% detected once. Their recognized antigens are unknown. The material sequenced was unstimulated CD4+ T cells sorted from spleen or lymph node cells, taken before intestinal transplant. Receptors originate from a human donor who received an intestinal transplant.

V is TRBV13 and J is TRBJ1-2; D is uncertain. This CDR3 comprises 12 residues. Germline V gene sequence: CDR1 PRHDT, CDR2 FYEKMQ (reference sequence). With 4 bases removed from V and 6 bases from J, the gap between germline ends came to 9 bases. CDR3 nucleotide sequence: TGTGCCAGCAGCTCCAACAGCGATGGCTACACCTTC. Residues: CASSSNSDGYTF.

The rearrangement uses TRBV5-1 and TRBJ1-1, with D possibly TRBD1 on 6 matching bases. V was cut by 0 bases and J by 5 bases, with 14 bases left in between. From germline, CDR1 is SGHRS and CDR2 YFSETQ. The length of the CDR3 is 15 residues. The DNA of the CDR3 is TGCGCCAGCAGCTTGGACTCGGGGGCGGTAACTGAAGCTTTCTTT. Translation: CASSLDSGAVTEAFF.

This chain links TRBV7-2 with TRBJ2-3; 12 positions agree with TRBD2. Germline-derived CDR1 and CDR2 are SGHTA and FQGNSA. V shed 1 base and J 4 bases; nucleotides not matched to a gene: 3. The CDR3 runs to 16 residues. CDR3 in amino acids: CASSLESSGGADTQYF. The CDR3 DNA reads as TGTGCCAGCAGCTTAGAATCTAGCGGGGGGGCAGATACGCAGTATTTT.

The chain has TRBV11-2 and TRBJ1-6; unclear D gene. The CDR3 has 14 residues. Trimming left V 1 base short and J 9 bases short, with 10 bases between. In germline, CDR1 is SGHAT, CDR2 FQNNGV. The CDR3 here is CASSLGRSGSPLHF. CDR3 coding DNA: TGTGCCAGCAGCTTAGGCAGGTCGGGTTCACCCCTCCACTTT.

This chain joins TRBV6-5 and TRBJ2-4, with D hard to call. Trimming removed 2 bases from V and 4 bases from J, with 6 bases in between. The germline V gene encodes CDR1 MNHEY and CDR2 SVGAGI. This CDR3 is built from 13 residues. Here the CDR3 reads CASSYGSKNIQYF. The CDR3, as DNA: TGTGCCAGCAGTTACGGGTCAAAAAACATTCAGTACTTC.

This rearrangement joins TRBV5-4 to TRBJ2-2; D remains unclear. From germline, CDR1 is SGHNT and CDR2 YYREEE (reference sequence). The CDR3 runs to 14 residues. Trimming left V 0 bases short and J 7 bases short, with 10 bases between. The CDR3 is CASSLEFVNGELFF. Here the CDR3 DNA reads TGTGCCAGCAGCTTGGAGTTTGTGAACGGGGAGCTGTTTTTT.

This chain uses TRBV18 with TRBJ2-2; D may be TRBD2 (6 bases). Germline-derived CDR1 and CDR2 are KGHSH and LQKENI. V lost 6 bases, J lost 4 bases, and 24 bases lay in between. The CDR3 sequence is 18 residues long. CDR3 residues: CASSARDSYPGGTGELFF. The CDR3, as DNA: TGTGCCAGCTCTGCCAGAGACAGCTACCCCGGGGGCACCGGGGAGCTGTTTTTT.

The CDR3 is CASRRAGGEAFF. DNA of the CDR3: TGTGCCAGCAGGAGGGCTGGGGGTGAAGCTTTCTTT. This chain connects TRBV25-1 to TRBJ1-1; D is possibly TRBD1 (5 bases). Germline CDR1 MGHDK, CDR2 SYGVNS. The CDR3 has 12 residues. Trimming took 6 bases from V and 7 from J, leaving 12 bases between them.

J is TRBJ2-3 and V is TRBV30; 7 positions agree with TRBD2. The CDR3 consists of 14 residues. The junction had 12 bases not matched to a gene; V was cut back by 8 bases and J by 4 bases. The germline V gene encodes CDR1 GTSNPN and CDR2 SVGIG (reference sequence). In DNA form, the CDR3 reads TGTGCCCTTAGGGGCGGGGGTCCCGCAGATACGCAGTATTTT. Translated: CALRGGGPADTQYF.

The CDR3 sequence is CASSAGQGNNEQFF. CDR3 DNA sequence: TGTGCCAGCAGTGCGGGACAGGGGAACAATGAGCAGTTCTTC. This chain links TRBV6-4 with TRBJ2-1; TRBD1 matches 10 bases. V gave up 4 bases and J gave up 5 bases; unmatched junction bases: 2. Germline CDR1 and CDR2: MRHNA and SNTAGT. The CDR3 extends over 14 amino acids.

This clone was seen only a few times. The chain has TRBV5-3 and TRBJ1-2; D remains unclear. TRBV5-3 carries the ORF label, with uncertain function. The CDR3 extends over 14 amino acids. Trimming left V 2 bases short and J 6 bases short, with 14 bases between. The CDR3 bases are TGTGCCAGAAGCTTTGATGGGAGACCCCATGGCTACACCTTC. Protein sequence: CARSFDGRPHGYTF.

The CDR3 is CASRLTGHGYTF. CDR3 sequence (DNA): TGCGCCAGCAGGCTCACGGGGCACGGCTACACCTTC. The genes are TRBV5-1 and TRBJ1-2; possible D gene TRBD1, 5 bases. This CDR3 region has 12 residues. The V gene lost 5 bases and the J gene lost 8 bases, with 13 bases spanning the gap. The germline V gene encodes CDR1 SGHRS and CDR2 YFSETQ.

This clone was seen only once. J is TRBJ1-1 and V is TRBV20-1; D is perhaps TRBD1 (6 bases). Germline V gene sequence: CDR1 DFQATT, CDR2 SNEGSKA (reference sequence). The CDR3 length is 10 residues. With 6 bases removed from V and 11 bases from J, the gap between germline ends came to 13 bases. CDR3 residues: CSARQVGAFF. The CDR3 nucleotides read TGCAGTGCAAGACAGGTTGGGGCTTTCTTT.

The chain employs TRBV4-2 and TRBJ2-1; 11 bases map to TRBD2. The trim removed 1 base at V and 3 bases at J, leaving 5 bases unmatched. Germline V gives CDR1 LGHNA, CDR2 YNFKEQ. The CDR3 is 17 residues long. Here the CDR3 DNA reads TGTGCCAGCAGCCAAGTCGGGCTAGCGGGAGGCTACAATGAGCAGTTCTTC. It encodes CASSQVGLAGGYNEQFF.

The rearrangement uses TRBV5-1 and TRBJ2-2; TRBD1 agrees at 8 bases. The germline V gene has CDR1 SGHRS and CDR2 YFSETQ. V shed 4 bases and J 7 bases; nucleotides not matched to a gene: 6. The CDR3 extends over 14 amino acids. The CDR3 here is CASSPVTGGGELFF. The CDR3, as DNA: TGCGCCAGCAGCCCAGTTACAGGGGGCGGGGAGCTGTTTTTT.

The J gene is TRBJ1-2, the V gene TRBV2; no clear D. The CDR3 runs 12 residues. Germline V gene data show CDR1 as SNHLY and CDR2 as FYNNEI. V was shortened by 8 bases and J by 7 bases, with 14 bases between the two germline ends. The CDR3 DNA is TGTGCCAGCGCCGATTCCCCGGGTGGCTACACCTTC. This gives the protein CASADSPGGYTF. Full variable domain (outside the CDR3, taken from reference TRBV2 and TRBJ1-2): EPEVTQTPSHQVTQMGQEVILRCVPISNHLYFYWYRQILGQKVEFLVSFYNNEISEKSEIFDDQFSVERPDGSNFTLKIRSTKLEDSAMYFCASADSPGGYTFGSGTRLTVV.

In this sample, this clone turned up a few times. This chain links TRBV30 with TRBJ1-4, with TRBD1 matching over 7 bases. The V segment lost 7 bases and the J segment 5 bases; nucleotides outside the gene matches: 7. Germline V gene sequence: CDR1 GTSNPN, CDR2 SVGIG (reference sequence). This CDR3 comprises 13 residues. CDR3 in amino acids: CALTGQRNEKLFF. DNA of the CDR3: TGTGCCTTAACGGGACAGAGGAATGAAAAACTGTTTTTT.

The rearrangement joins TRBV4-1 to TRBJ2-3, with 8 bases matching TRBD1. Germline assignment: CDR1 MGHRA and CDR2 YSYEKL. The length of the CDR3 is 19 residues. Germline trimming cut 0 bases from V and 0 bases from J; bases unmatched to any gene: 11. The DNA of the CDR3 is TGCGCCAGCAGCCAAGAGACAGGGGCGCAAGACGTTAGCACAGATACGCAGTATTTT. It translates to CASSQETGAQDVSTDTQYF.

This clone was picked up a small number of times. This chain connects TRBV4-1 to TRBJ1-4; TRBD1 is a possible D gene (5 bases). CDR3 length: 14 amino acids. The germline V gene has CDR1 MGHRA and CDR2 YSYEKL. V was cut by 1 base and J by 12 bases, with 15 bases left in between. CDR3 protein: CASSQGDQGGELFF. In nucleotides, the CDR3 is TGCGCCAGCAGCCAAGGGGATCAGGGCGGGGAACTGTTTTTT.

This sequence joins TRBV6-5 and TRBJ2-5; D assignment may be TRBD1 or TRBD2 (6 bases each). From germline, CDR1 is MNHEY and CDR2 SVGAGI. The CDR3 covers 15 residues. The V end was cut by 2 bases, the J end by 2 bases, with 12 bases between. In nucleotides, the CDR3 is TGTGCCAGCAGTTACCGGTCGGGGGCTCAAGAGACCCAGTACTTC. Protein product: CASSYRSGAQETQYF.

This clone appeared a single time. This chain links TRBV7-8 with TRBJ2-5; 7 bases line up with TRBD2. CDR1 and CDR2 from the germline V gene are SGHVS and FQNEAQ. Germline trimming cut 2 bases from V and 4 bases from J; bases unmatched to any gene: 7. CDR3 length: 15 residues. CDR3 amino acids: CASSLQSGVVETQYF. CDR3 in DNA: TGTGCCAGCAGCTTACAAAGCGGGGTGGTAGAGACCCAGTACTTC.

The chain joins TRBV18 to TRBJ2-3; possibly TRBD1 for D (6 bases). The length of the CDR3 is 16 residues. The V and J ends lost 2 bases and 6 bases respectively, with 18 bases between them. CDR1 and CDR2 from the germline V gene are KGHSH and LQKENI. The CDR3 protein is CASSPVMSTGPDTQYF. CDR3 coding DNA: TGTGCCAGCTCACCAGTAATGTCCACAGGGCCGGATACGCAGTATTTT. Full variable domain (outside the CDR3, taken from reference TRBV18 and TRBJ2-3): NAGVMQNPRHLVRRRGQEARLRCSPMKGHSHVYWYRQLPEEGLKFMVYLQKENIIDESGMPKERFSAEFPKEGPSILRIQQVVRGDSAAYFCASSPVMSTGPDTQYFGPGTRLTVL.

V is TRBV19 and J is TRBJ2-5; no clear D gene. CDR1 is LNHDA and CDR2 is SQIVND in the germline V gene (reference sequence). The CDR3 consists of 13 residues. V lost 3 bases and J lost 4, with 9 bases in between. DNA for the CDR3: TGTGCCAGTAGTATTCTGTCGGGAGAGACCCAGTACTTC. This gives the protein CASSILSGETQYF.